The sequence of this TCR beta chain was determined in a study of T-cell memory formation after mild COVID-19. Study observations and caveats: Among contracting clones, CD4+ were mainly CM/EM and CD8+ enriched in EMRA. Unconfirmed was the SARS-CoV-2 specificity of second-wave clones that peaked on day 37. Later expanders leaned CD4+, whereas day 15 to 85 contracting clones were balanced CD4/CD8.

Concerning this clonotype itself: Its target is unknown.

The CDR3 consists of 16 residues. V lost 2 bases and J lost 4, with 17 bases in between. The germline V gene encodes CDR1 KGHSH and CDR2 LQKENI. Constant-segment primers served in 5'RACE that generated TCR alpha and TCR beta cDNA libraries bearing sample barcodes and UMIs. In TCRdb, the 5' RACE reads were re-called with MiXCR into one record per CDR3 protein. The table shows 150,000 to 200,000 distinct CDR3 sequences, with 30% to 35% occurring only once. This sequence was found in an adult woman who had mild COVID-19 (a few samples of this study predate the infection). Cell type and time point are not known. This rearrangement joins TRBV18 to TRBJ1-1; tentatively, D is TRBD1 (6 bases). Sequenced: PBMCs or a T cell subset sorted from them (not recorded which). In DNA form, the CDR3 reads TGTGCCAGCTCACCAGGTCGGGGGGCTGGTGGCACTGAAGCTTTCTTT. Its protein is CASSPGRGAGGTEAFF. Drawing the rest from reference TRBV18 and TRBJ1-1, the complete variable domain is NAGVMQNPRHLVRRRGQEARLRCSPMKGHSHVYWYRQLPEEGLKFMVYLQKENIIDESGMPKERFSAEFPKEGPSILRIQQVVRGDSAAYFCASSPGRGAGGTEAFFGQGTRLTVV.